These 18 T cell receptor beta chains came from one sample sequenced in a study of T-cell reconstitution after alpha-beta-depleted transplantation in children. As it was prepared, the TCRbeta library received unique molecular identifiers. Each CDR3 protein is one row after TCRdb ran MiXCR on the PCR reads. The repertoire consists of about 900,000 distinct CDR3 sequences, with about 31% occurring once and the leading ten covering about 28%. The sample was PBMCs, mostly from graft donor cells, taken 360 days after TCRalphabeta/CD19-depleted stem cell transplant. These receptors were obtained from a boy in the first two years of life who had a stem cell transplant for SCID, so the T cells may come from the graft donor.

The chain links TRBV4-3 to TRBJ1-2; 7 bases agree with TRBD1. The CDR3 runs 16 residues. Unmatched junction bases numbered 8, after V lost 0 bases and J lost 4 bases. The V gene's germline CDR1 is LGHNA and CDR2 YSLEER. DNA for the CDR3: TGCGCCAGCAGCCAAGATCTTGGACAGGTCGCCTATGGCTACACCTTC. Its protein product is CASSQDLGQVAYGYTF.

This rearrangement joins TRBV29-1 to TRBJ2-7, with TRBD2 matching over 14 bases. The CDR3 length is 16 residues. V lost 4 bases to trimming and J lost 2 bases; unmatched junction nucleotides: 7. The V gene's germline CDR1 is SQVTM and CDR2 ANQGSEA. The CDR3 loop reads CSVGIGTSGRTYEQYF. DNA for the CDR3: TGCAGCGTTGGGATAGGGACTAGCGGGAGAACCTACGAGCAGTACTTC.

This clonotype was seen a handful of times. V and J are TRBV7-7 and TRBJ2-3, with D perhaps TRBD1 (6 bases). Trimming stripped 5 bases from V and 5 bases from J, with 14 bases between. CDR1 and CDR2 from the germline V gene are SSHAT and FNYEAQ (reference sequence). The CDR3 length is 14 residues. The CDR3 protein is CASSPGPGVDTQYF. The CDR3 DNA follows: TGTGCCAGCAGCCCCGGACCAGGGGTAGATACGCAGTATTTT.

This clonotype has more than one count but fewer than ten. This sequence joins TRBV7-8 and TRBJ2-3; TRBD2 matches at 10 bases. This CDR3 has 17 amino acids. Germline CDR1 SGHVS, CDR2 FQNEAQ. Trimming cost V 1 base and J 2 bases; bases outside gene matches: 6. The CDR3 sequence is CASSLERLAGDTDTQYF. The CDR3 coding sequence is TGTGCCAGCAGCTTAGAGCGGCTAGCGGGGGACACAGATACGCAGTATTTT.

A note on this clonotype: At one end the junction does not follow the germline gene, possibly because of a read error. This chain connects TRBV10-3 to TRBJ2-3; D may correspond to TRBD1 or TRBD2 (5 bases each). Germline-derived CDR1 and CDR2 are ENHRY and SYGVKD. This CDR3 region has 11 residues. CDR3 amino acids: CAISESGRFNF. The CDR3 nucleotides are TGTGCCATCAGTGAGTCGGGACGCTTCAATTTT.

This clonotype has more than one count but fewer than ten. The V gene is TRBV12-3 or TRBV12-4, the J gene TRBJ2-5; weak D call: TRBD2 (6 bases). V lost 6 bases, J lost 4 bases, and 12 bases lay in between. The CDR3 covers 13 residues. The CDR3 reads CASSRTSLETQYF. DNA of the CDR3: TGTGCCAGCAGCCGCACTAGCTTAGAGACCCAGTACTTC.

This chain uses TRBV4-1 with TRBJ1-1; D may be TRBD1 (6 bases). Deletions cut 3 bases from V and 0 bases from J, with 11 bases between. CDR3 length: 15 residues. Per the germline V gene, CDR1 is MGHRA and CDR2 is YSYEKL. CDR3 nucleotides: TGCGCCAGCAGCCAGCTGGGGGACATGAACACTGAAGCTTTCTTT. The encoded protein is CASSQLGDMNTEAFF.

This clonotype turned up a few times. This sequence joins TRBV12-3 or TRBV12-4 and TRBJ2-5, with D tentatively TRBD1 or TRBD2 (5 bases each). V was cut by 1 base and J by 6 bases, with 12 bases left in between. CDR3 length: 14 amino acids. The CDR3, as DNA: TGTGCCAGCAGTTTAGGAGGGGCCTTTAAGACCCAGTACTTC. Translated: CASSLGGAFKTQYF.

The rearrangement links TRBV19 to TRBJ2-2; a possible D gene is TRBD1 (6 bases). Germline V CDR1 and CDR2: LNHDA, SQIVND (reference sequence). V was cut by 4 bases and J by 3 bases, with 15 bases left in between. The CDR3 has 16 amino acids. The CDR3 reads CASSKLGAQDTGELFF. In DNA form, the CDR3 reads TGTGCCAGTAGTAAGCTGGGGGCGCAGGACACCGGGGAGCTGTTTTTT.

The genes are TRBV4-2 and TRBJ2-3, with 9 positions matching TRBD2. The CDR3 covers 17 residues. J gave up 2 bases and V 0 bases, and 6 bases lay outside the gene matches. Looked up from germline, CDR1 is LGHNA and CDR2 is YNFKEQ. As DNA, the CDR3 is TGTGCCAGCAGCCAAGATCGGGCGGGGGGGCCCACAGATACGCAGTATTTT. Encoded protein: CASSQDRAGGPTDTQYF.

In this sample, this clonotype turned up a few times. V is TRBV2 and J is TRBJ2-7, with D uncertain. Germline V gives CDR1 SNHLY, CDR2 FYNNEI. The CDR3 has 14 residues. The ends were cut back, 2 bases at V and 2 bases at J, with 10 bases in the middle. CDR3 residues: CASSERAVPYEQYF. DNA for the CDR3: TGTGCCAGCAGTGAAAGGGCAGTCCCCTACGAGCAGTACTTC.

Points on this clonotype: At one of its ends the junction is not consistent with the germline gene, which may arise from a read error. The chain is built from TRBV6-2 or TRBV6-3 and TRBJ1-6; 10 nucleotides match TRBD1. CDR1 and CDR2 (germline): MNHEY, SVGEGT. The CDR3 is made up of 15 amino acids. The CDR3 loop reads CASSRQGAGNSPLHF. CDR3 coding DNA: TGTGCCAGCAGCCGACAGGGGGCGGGTAATTCCCCCCTCCACTTT.

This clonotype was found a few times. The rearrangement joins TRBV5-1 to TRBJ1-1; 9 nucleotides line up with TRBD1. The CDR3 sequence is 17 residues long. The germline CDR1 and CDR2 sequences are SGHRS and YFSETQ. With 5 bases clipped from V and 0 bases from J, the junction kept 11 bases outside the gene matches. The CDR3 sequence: CASSKAGQGNMNTEAFF. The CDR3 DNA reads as TGCGCCAGCAGTAAGGCAGGACAGGGGAACATGAACACTGAAGCTTTCTTT.

The CDR3 bases are TGTGCCACCTCTCGGGACCCTCAGGGAGCGCAGTATTTT. It encodes CATSRDPQGAQYF. The V gene is TRBV15, the J gene TRBJ2-3; perhaps D is TRBD1 or TRBD2 (5 bases each). The CDR3 has 13 residues. In germline, CDR1 is LNHNV, CDR2 YYDKDF (reference sequence). Trimming cost V 8 bases and J 10 bases, with 19 bases left between them.

CDR3 bases: TGTGCCAGCAACTCCAGGGAATCCTCCTACGAGCAGTACTTC. Its translation is CASNSRESSYEQYF. This sequence joins TRBV12-3 or TRBV12-4 and TRBJ2-7; weak D call: TRBD1 (5 bases). With 7 bases removed from V and 0 bases from J, the gap between germline ends came to 13 bases. The CDR3 consists of 14 residues.

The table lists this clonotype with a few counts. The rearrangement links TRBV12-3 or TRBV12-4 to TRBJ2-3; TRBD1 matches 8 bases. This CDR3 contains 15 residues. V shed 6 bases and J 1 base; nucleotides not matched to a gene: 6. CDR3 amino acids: CASSRTGLGTDTQYF. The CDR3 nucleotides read TGTGCCAGCAGCAGGACAGGGCTTGGCACAGATACGCAGTATTTT.

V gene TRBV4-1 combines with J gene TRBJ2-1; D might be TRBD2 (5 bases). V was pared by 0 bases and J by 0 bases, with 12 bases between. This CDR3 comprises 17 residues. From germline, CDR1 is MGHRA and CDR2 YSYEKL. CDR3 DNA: TGCGCCAGCAGCCAAGACATAGCGAGATACTCCTACAATGAGCAGTTCTTC. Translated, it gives CASSQDIARYSYNEQFF.

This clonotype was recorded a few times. CDR3 sequence reads: CASSNSRGAYNEQFF. CDR3 DNA sequence: TGCGCCAGCAGCAACAGCAGGGGGGCCTACAATGAGCAGTTCTTC. This chain links TRBV5-1 with TRBJ2-1, with D perhaps TRBD1 (7 bases). The germline V gene encodes CDR1 SGHRS and CDR2 YFSETQ. The V end lost 4 bases, the J end lost 2 bases, and 13 bases lay between the germline ends. The CDR3 totals 15 residues.